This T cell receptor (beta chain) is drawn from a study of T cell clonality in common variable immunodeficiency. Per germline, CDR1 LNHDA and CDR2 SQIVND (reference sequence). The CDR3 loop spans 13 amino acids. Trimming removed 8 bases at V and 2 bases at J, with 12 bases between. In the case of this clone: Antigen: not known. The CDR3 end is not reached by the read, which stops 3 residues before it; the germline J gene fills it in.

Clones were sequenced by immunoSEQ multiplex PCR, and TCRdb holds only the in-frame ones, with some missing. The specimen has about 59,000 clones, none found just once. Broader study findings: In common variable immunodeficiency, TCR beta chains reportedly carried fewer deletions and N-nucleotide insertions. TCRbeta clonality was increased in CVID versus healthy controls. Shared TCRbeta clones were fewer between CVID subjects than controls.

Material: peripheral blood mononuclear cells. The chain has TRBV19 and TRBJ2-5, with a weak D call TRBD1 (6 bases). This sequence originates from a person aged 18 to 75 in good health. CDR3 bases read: TGTGCCAGTCAACAGGGATCTCAAGAGACC. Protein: CASQQGSQET. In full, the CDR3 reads CASQQGSQETQYF.